This T cell receptor beta chain is drawn from a study of blood T cell repertoires in COVID-19. Across the study: Specimens from acute and convalescent COVID-19 originated in the United States, Italy and Spain. T cells, B-cell-depleted T cells, or PBMCs supplied cDNA or gDNA.

Germline trimming cut 6 bases from V and 0 bases from J; bases unmatched to any gene: 4. Germline V lookup: CDR1 MDHEN, CDR2 SYDVKM. The CDR3 is made up of 15 amino acids. As processed by the authors: Amplifying reference gene primers gave estimates of nucleated cell counts. Assay used: immunoSEQ multiplex PCR; TCRdb lists only in-frame clones, some missing. The V and J calls and clone size were taken over from that table, and D and trimming were inferred from the DNA. The sample contains nearly 80,000 clones, approximately 78% of which appear only once. Material: peripheral blood. The V gene is TRBV28, the J gene TRBJ1-3, with 8 bases lining up with TRBD1. The TCR originated in a woman aged 70-85 years with acute or convalescent COVID-19. The DNA for the CDR3 is TGTGCCAGCAGCCCAGGGGGCCTCTCTGGAAACACCATATATTTT. Amino acid sequence: CASSPGGLSGNTIYF.